The text below deals with one T cell receptor (beta chain). What it binds is not known. These data come from a study of T cells expressing NK-cell markers. On the study more broadly: It was sorted CD3+CD56-NKG2C+, CD3+CD56+NKG2C- and CD3+CD56+NKG2C+ T cells that provided the TCR beta repertoires.

Study-wide points: Several of the donors carried dominant NKG2C+ clonotypes that took up roughly 1.0-8% of their CD8+ T cells.

cDNA encoding TCR beta was synthesized via 5'RACE template switching incorporating UMIs. With the 5' RACE reads reprocessed, TCRdb shows one record per CDR3 protein and no DNA. Recorded for this sample: roughly 390,000 distinct CDR3 sequences. The CDR3 sequence is 14 residues long. Germline CDR1 reads SQVTM; CDR2 reads ANQGSEA. The receptor comes from a woman in her fifties or sixties in good health. The specimen was blood T cells: a sorted CD56 or NKG2C T cell subset, CD4+ or CD8+ T cells, or bulk PBMC T cells (not recorded which). The chain has TRBV29-1 and TRBJ2-1. CDR3 residues: CSVSVGLSYNEQFF.